This entry describes one TCR beta chain. The antigen is not known. This sample is drawn from a study of cytomegalovirus exposure and HLA in healthy donors. General study findings and limits: Among TCR sequences, most were rare, though some public TCRs appeared in many donors.

Assay used: immunoSEQ multiplex PCR; TCRdb lists only in-frame clones, some missing. The sample carries tens of thousands of clones, 90% to 95% recorded once. The ends were cut back, 2 bases at V and 4 bases at J, with 16 bases in the middle. Germline CDR1 is SGHTA and CDR2 is FQGTGA. The CDR3 contains 16 residues. The origin of this receptor is a woman aged 18-35 years in good health and CMV-seropositive. The sample was PBMCs. This rearrangement joins TRBV7-3 to TRBJ2-3, with D tentatively TRBD2 (5 bases). The CDR3 DNA reads as TGTGCCAGCAGCTTAGAAGCTCTAGCTCCTCCAGATACGCAGTATTTT. This translates into CASSLEALAPPDTQYF.